Following are 18 T cell receptor beta chains from one sample sequenced in a study of beta chain features in type 1 diabetes. These TCRs are of unknown antigen specificity. Regarding the study as a whole: When Type 1 diabetes patients were examined, their TCRB CDR3s proved moderately but significantly shorter in all four CD4+ subsets.

The whole isolated RNA underwent reverse transcription, so sequencing captured expressed TCRB transcripts. Measured with immunoSEQ multiplex PCR; TCRdb has only the in-frame clones, and not every one. The sample holds about 230,000 clones, roughly 17% seen once. The source material was naive CD4+ T cells from blood. Source of these receptors: a man younger than 45 with type 1 diabetes.

This chain joins TRBV7-9 and TRBJ1-2, with 7 positions matching TRBD1. V shed 6 bases, J shed 13 bases, and the junction held 11 bases outside the gene matches. The CDR3 sequence is 12 residues long. Per the germline V gene, CDR1 is SEHNR and CDR2 is FQNEAQ (reference sequence). In DNA form, the CDR3 reads TGTGCCAGCAGTTCCGGGACAGTCCGCGTCACCTTC. Residues: CASSSGTVRVTF.

The sample holds a few counts of this clone. The chain links TRBV28 to TRBJ2-3, with 7 bases identical to TRBD2. Germline CDR1 is MDHEN and CDR2 is SYDVKM. V shed 8 bases, J shed 4 bases, and the junction held 12 bases outside the gene matches. CDR3 length: 15 residues. This CDR3 reads CASHGAGVGADTQYF. CDR3 bases: TGTGCCAGCCATGGGGCGGGAGTAGGCGCAGATACGCAGTATTTT.

The CDR3, as DNA: TGTGCCAGCAGCTCCCGGGACAGGGGTTTGGGCGAGCAGTACTTC. Protein product: CASSSRDRGLGEQYF. This chain links TRBV7-2 with TRBJ2-7; 10 nucleotides match TRBD1. Germline values: CDR1 SGHTA, CDR2 FQGNSA. After removal of 4 bases from V and 6 bases from J, the junction contained 9 bases not matched to a gene. CDR3 size: 15 residues.

The chain combines TRBV28 with TRBJ1-2, with D maybe TRBD1 (6 bases). Trimming took 7 bases from V and 3 from J, leaving 12 bases between them. Per the germline V gene, CDR1 is MDHEN and CDR2 is SYDVKM. This CDR3 spans 13 amino acids. The CDR3 loop is CASKLGADYGYTF. CDR3 coding DNA: TGTGCCAGCAAACTGGGGGCCGACTATGGCTACACCTTC.

This clone was observed a few times. The genes are TRBV27 and TRBJ2-1; 7 bases match TRBD2. CDR1 is MNHEY, CDR2 SMNVEV, per germline (reference sequence). V was pared by 3 bases and J by 0 bases, with 5 bases of the junction left unmatched. This CDR3 contains 16 residues. CDR3 sequence (DNA): TGTGCCAGCAGTTTTTCGCGGGGGAGCTCCTACAATGAGCAGTTCTTC. Protein sequence: CASSFSRGSSYNEQFF.

This sequence joins TRBV30 and TRBJ1-2; D unresolved. The CDR3 has 13 amino acids. Germline loops: CDR1 GTSNPN, CDR2 SVGIG (reference sequence). The ends were cut back, 0 bases at V and 6 bases at J, with 11 bases in the middle. CDR3 protein: CAWSVQVTNGYTF. DNA of the CDR3: TGTGCCTGGAGTGTACAAGTCACGAATGGCTACACCTTC.

The chain uses TRBV14 and TRBJ2-1; TRBD2 matches at 7 bases. The CDR3 length is 16 residues. Germline CDR1 reads SGHDN; CDR2 reads FVKESK. Unmatched junction bases numbered 6, after V lost 2 bases and J lost 2 bases. The CDR3 reads CASSQIGGLAYNEQFF. CDR3 sequence (DNA): TGTGCCAGCAGCCAAATAGGAGGACTAGCCTACAATGAGCAGTTCTTC.

V gene TRBV9 combines with J gene TRBJ2-2; 10 bases are a match to TRBD2. This CDR3 comprises 16 residues. Germline CDR1 reads SGDLS; CDR2 reads YYNGEE. The trim removed 4 bases at V and 3 bases at J, leaving 6 bases unmatched. The CDR3 DNA sequence: TGTGCCAGCAGCCCCCTGACTAGCGGGTACACCGGGGAGCTGTTTTTT. Translation: CASSPLTSGYTGELFF.

The chain is built from TRBV4-1 and TRBJ2-5; 11 bases map to TRBD2. Germline CDR1 and CDR2: MGHRA and YSYEKL. The CDR3 has 20 amino acids. The V gene end was trimmed by 0 bases and the J gene end by 2 bases; junction bases not matched to a gene: 14. CDR3 nucleotide sequence: TGCGCCAGCAGCCAAGATCCAGGCCTAGCGGGAGGAAGTGGACAAGAGACCCAGTACTTC. This translates into CASSQDPGLAGGSGQETQYF.

J is TRBJ2-7 and V is TRBV29-1; D may be TRBD1 (8 bases). The CDR3 is 13 residues long. The V and J ends lost 4 bases and 4 bases respectively, with 14 bases between them. Germline loops: CDR1 SQVTM, CDR2 ANQGSEA. The CDR3 region has the DNA TGCAGCGTTGTTGACAGGGGAGGGTACGAGCAGTACTTC. This gives the protein CSVVDRGGYEQYF.

This clone showed up just a few times. This chain uses TRBV20-1 with TRBJ2-5; no clear D. V lost 2 bases, J lost 7 bases, and 5 bases lay in between. Per the germline V gene, CDR1 is DFQATT and CDR2 is SNEGSKA (reference sequence). The CDR3 is 10 amino acids. CDR3 nucleotide sequence: TGCAGTGCTAGATTGGGGACCCAGTACTTC. Residues: CSARLGTQYF.

The rearrangement uses TRBV29-1 and TRBJ1-2; TRBD1 might be the D (5 bases). Trimming pared 4 bases from V and 8 bases from J, leaving 17 bases between. CDR1 is SQVTM and CDR2 is ANQGSEA in the germline V gene. The CDR3 extends over 13 amino acids. The CDR3 region has the DNA TGCAGCGTTGGGGGCCAGTTCAGGAGCGGCTACACCTTC. This encodes CSVGGQFRSGYTF.

The chain carries TRBV25-1 and TRBJ2-3; D uncertain. V lost 4 bases, J lost 8 bases, and 10 bases lay in between. Germline V gene sequence: CDR1 MGHDK, CDR2 SYGVNS. This CDR3 is built from 12 residues. CDR3 DNA sequence: TGTGCCAGCAGTGGGACGAGCCTTACGCAGTATTTT. This codes for CASSGTSLTQYF.

There are a few counts of this clone. This chain joins TRBV5-4 and TRBJ2-5; D possibly corresponds to TRBD2 (5 bases). The CDR3 is 13 amino acids. V was shortened by 2 bases and J by 1 base, with 6 bases between the two germline ends. Germline lookup yields CDR1 SGHNT and CDR2 YYREEE (reference sequence). Written as DNA, the CDR3 is TGTGCCAGCAGCTTTGGACTCCAAGAGACCCAGTACTTC. Translating gives CASSFGLQETQYF.

A few counts support this clone. The rearrangement joins TRBV10-3 to TRBJ2-1, with 8 nucleotides matching TRBD1. In germline, CDR1 is ENHRY, CDR2 SYGVKD. The CDR3 runs to 15 residues. V was pared by 2 bases and J by 6 bases, with 6 bases of the junction left unmatched. The CDR3 DNA sequence: TGTGCCATCAGTGAGCCCGGACAGGGACCCAATGAGCAGTTCTTC. It translates to CAISEPGQGPNEQFF.

The chain carries TRBV29-1 and TRBJ1-1, with TRBD1 identical over 8 bases. In germline, CDR1 is SQVTM, CDR2 ANQGSEA. This CDR3 region has 13 residues. V was clipped by 4 bases and J by 5 bases; unmatched bases: 6. The CDR3 spells CSVVGQGATEAFF. CDR3 DNA sequence: TGCAGCGTTGTAGGCCAGGGGGCTACTGAAGCTTTCTTT.

On this clone: Additional DNA sequences in this sample encode the identical CDR3. The gene calls are TRBV29-1 and TRBJ1-1; D is undetermined. The V gene's germline CDR1 is SQVTM and CDR2 ANQGSEA. There are 13 residues in the CDR3. The germline V and J ends were trimmed by 2 bases and 0 bases, with 7 bases remaining between them. CDR3 sequence (DNA): TGCAGCGTTGAACGGCAACTGAACACTGAAGCTTTCTTT. Encoded protein: CSVERQLNTEAFF.

The rearrangement uses TRBV29-1 and TRBJ2-2; TRBD1 aligns across 9 bases. The trim removed 6 bases at V and 7 bases at J, leaving 15 bases unmatched. The germline V gene has CDR1 SQVTM and CDR2 ANQGSEA. The CDR3 is 16 amino acids. CDR3 residues: CSVAPGQGYHDGELFF. The CDR3 nucleotides are TGCAGCGTGGCCCCGGGACAGGGTTATCATGACGGGGAGCTGTTTTTT.